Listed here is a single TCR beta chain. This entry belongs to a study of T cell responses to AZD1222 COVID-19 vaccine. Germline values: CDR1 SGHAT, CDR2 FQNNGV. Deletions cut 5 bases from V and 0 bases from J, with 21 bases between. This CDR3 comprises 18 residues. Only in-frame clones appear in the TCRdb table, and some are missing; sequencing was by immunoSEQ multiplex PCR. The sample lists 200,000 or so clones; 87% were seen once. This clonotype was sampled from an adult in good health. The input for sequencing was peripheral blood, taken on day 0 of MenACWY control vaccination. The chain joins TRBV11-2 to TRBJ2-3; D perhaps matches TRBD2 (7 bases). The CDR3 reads CASSPKKGGPSSTDTQYF. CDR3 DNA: TGTGCCAGCAGCCCCAAAAAGGGGGGGCCATCTAGCACAGATACGCAGTATTTT.